The present T cell receptor beta chain was sequenced within a study of T cell responses to AZD1222 COVID-19 vaccine. Study background: Second-dose recipients at about 4 or about 12 weeks were treated as one pooled group. Study-level points and caveats: The study sampled repertoires only after the peak T cell response. Most donors were white British, females outnumbered males, and clonal diversity was possibly underestimated.

The germline gives CDR1 MNHNS, CDR2 SASEGT. The length of the CDR3 is 13 residues. Deletions cut 1 base from V and 3 bases from J, with 6 bases between. Profiled with immunoSEQ multiplex PCR; TCRdb holds only in-frame clones, not every one. The table lists over 100,000 clones, about nine tenths of them singletons. As for this clone: Antigen specificity is unknown.

The receptor was derived from an adult in good health. Sequencing used peripheral blood, obtained on day 0 of AZD1222 vaccination. The V and J genes are TRBV6-1 and TRBJ1-1; no clear D gene. CDR3 sequence reads: CASSEVRDTEAFF. The CDR3 DNA sequence: TGTGCCAGCAGTGAAGTGAGAGACACTGAAGCTTTCTTT.